A selection of T cell receptor beta chains follows, all from one sample in a study of cytomegalovirus exposure and HLA in healthy donors. Sequencing was performed with immunoSEQ multiplex PCR; in TCRdb, only in-frame clones are kept and a portion is missing. The sample includes more than 140,000 clones, roughly four fifths seen only once; the top ten take 5.7%. The sample consisted of PBMCs. Receptors originate from a man aged 25-45 years in good health and CMV-seropositive. The CDR3 runs from the conserved cysteine through the conserved F or W. D genes are given only for firm matches. A row's size may be missing; if present it is once, few, many or a size class.

14	TRBV6-5	.	TRBJ1-4	.	CASSHPDGSEKLFF	TGTGCCAGCAGCCACCCGGACGGGAGTGAAAAACTGTTTTTT
14	TRBV7-9	TRBD2	TRBJ2-5	few	CASSLGLAGETQYF	TGTGCCAGCAGCCTAGGACTAGCGGGAGAGACCCAGTACTTC
14	TRBV19	.	TRBJ1-6	.	CASSINSQNSPLHF	TGTGCCAGTAGTATTAACAGCCAAAATTCACCCCTCCACTTT
15	TRBV7-9	TRBD2	TRBJ2-1	once	CASMPSGTPYNEQFF	TGTGCCAGCATGCCAAGCGGGACTCCCTACAATGAGCAGTTCTTC
16	TRBV2	.	TRBJ1-5	.	CASSEQGNGVGQPQHF	TGTGCCAGCAGTGAACAGGGGAACGGGGTTGGGCAGCCCCAGCATTTT
17	TRBV5-6	.	TRBJ1-2	.	CASTSMVGETNNYGYTF	TGTGCCAGCACCTCCATGGTCGGGGAGACGAACAACTATGGCTACACCTTC
15	TRBV19	.	TRBJ2-5	.	CASRRQGDPQETQYF	TGTGCCAGTAGAAGGCAAGGGGATCCGCAAGAGACCCAGTACTTC
17	TRBV29-1	TRBD2	TRBJ2-6	.	CSVVFSGGVSGANVLTF	TGCAGCGTTGTCTTTAGCGGGGGAGTCTCTGGGGCCAACGTCCTGACTTTC
14	TRBV6-1	.	TRBJ1-5	.	CASSPRLGFQPQHF	TGTGCCAGCAGCCCCAGGTTAGGTTTTCAGCCCCAGCATTTT
16	TRBV5-1	TRBD1	TRBJ2-1	few	CASSYAGTGGYNEQFF	TGCGCCAGCAGCTATGCCGGGACAGGGGGCTACAATGAGCAGTTCTTC
17	TRBV11-2	TRBD2	TRBJ2-2	.	CASSSLAGVSPTGELFF	TGTGCCAGCAGCTCCCTAGCGGGAGTTTCCCCCACCGGGGAGCTGTTTTTT
15	TRBV19	.	TRBJ2-3	.	CASSIAGAAADTQYF	TGTGCCAGTAGTATAGCGGGAGCCGCGGCAGATACGCAGTATTTT
17	TRBV10-1	TRBD2	TRBJ2-1	.	CASRDRLAGYGLHEQFF	TGCGCCAGCAGGGATCGACTAGCGGGGTACGGTCTCCATGAGCAGTTCTTC
11	TRBV28	TRBD2	TRBJ2-3	.	CASSLSTSSSF	TGTGCCAGCAGTTTGTCGACTAGCTCCAGTTTT
14	TRBV27	.	TRBJ2-5	.	CASSPDMNRETQYF	TGTGCCAGCAGTCCCGACATGAATCGAGAGACCCAGTACTTC
17	TRBV28	.	TRBJ1-6	.	CASSLRYLSSYNSPLHF	TGTGCCAGCAGTTTGAGGTATTTGAGCTCCTATAATTCACCCCTCCACTTT
14	TRBV7-2	TRBD1	TRBJ2-1	.	CASAQGASYNEQFF	TGTGCCAGCGCTCAGGGGGCTAGCTACAATGAGCAGTTCTTC
15	TRBV7-2	TRBD1	TRBJ2-1	.	CASSSGTGSGREQFF	TGTGCCAGCAGCTCCGGGACAGGGTCAGGTAGGGAGCAGTTCTTC
14	TRBV11-2	.	TRBJ1-1	.	CASSLVGGPAEAFF	TGTGCCAGCAGCTTAGTGGGGGGGCCTGCTGAAGCTTTCTTT
16	TRBV19	TRBD1	TRBJ1-1	.	CASSRPGGATSTEAFF	TGTGCCAGTAGTAGGCCAGGGGGCGCGACAAGCACTGAAGCTTTCTTT
15	TRBV6-1	.	TRBJ2-7	.	CASSEELGSAYEQYF	TGTGCCAGCAGTGAAGAATTGGGTAGCGCCTACGAGCAGTACTTC
12	TRBV5-6	.	TRBJ1-1	.	CASSSGWTEAFF	TGTGCCAGCAGCTCGGGGTGGACTGAAGCTTTCTTT
18	TRBV5-1	.	TRBJ1-4	.	CASSLGTLVRSVNEKLFF	TGCGCCAGCAGCTTGGGGACTTTGGTTAGGAGCGTTAATGAAAAACTGTTTTTT
15	TRBV7-2	TRBD2	TRBJ2-3	.	CASSPRTSGTDTQYF	TGTGCCAGCAGCCCACGGACTAGCGGCACAGATACGCAGTATTTT
15	TRBV5-4	TRBD1	TRBJ1-2	.	CASSLRDRGAYGYTF	TGTGCCAGCAGCCTCCGGGACAGGGGTGCCTATGGCTACACCTTC
14	TRBV2	TRBD1	TRBJ2-3	.	CASRDRLSPDTQYF	TGTGCCAGCAGGGACAGGTTGAGTCCAGATACGCAGTATTTT
13	TRBV6-6	.	TRBJ1-2	once	CASWNSVPYGYTF	TGTGCCAGCTGGAACAGTGTCCCCTATGGCTACACCTTC
13	TRBV4-1	.	TRBJ2-7	.	CASSQGTDYEQYF	TGCGCCAGCAGCCAAGGGACAGACTACGAGCAGTACTTC
15	TRBV6-1	.	TRBJ1-4	.	CASSEGGRGFEKLFF	TGTGCCAGCAGTGAAGGAGGGAGGGGGTTCGAAAAACTGTTTTTT
14	TRBV30	TRBD1	TRBJ2-7	.	CAWKRTGSYYEQYF	TGTGCCTGGAAAAGGACAGGGTCCTACTACGAGCAGTACTTC
13	TRBV6-6	.	TRBJ2-7	.	CASSYSESYEQYF	TGTGCCAGCAGTTACTCGGAGAGCTACGAGCAGTACTTC
17	TRBV12-5	TRBD2	TRBJ2-7	.	CASGTGLAGGLSYEQYF	TGTGCTAGTGGTACGGGACTAGCGGGGGGTCTCTCCTACGAGCAGTACTTC
14	TRBV6-5	TRBD1	TRBJ1-2	.	CASSRTGNIYGYTF	TGTGCCAGCAGCCGGACAGGGAATATCTATGGCTACACCTTC
19	TRBV7-2	TRBD1	TRBJ1-6	.	CASSFSLGTESSYNSPLHF	TGTGCCAGCAGCTTTTCTCTAGGGACAGAGAGCTCCTATAATTCACCCCTCCACTTT
18	TRBV4-3	.	TRBJ2-3	.	CASSQATRGGSQRDTQYF	TGCGCCAGCAGCCAAGCAACGAGGGGGGGCTCCCAACGGGATACGCAGTATTTT
12	TRBV6-5	.	TRBJ1-5	.	CASSTPPQPQHF	TGTGCCAGCAGTACTCCTCCTCAGCCCCAGCATTTT
13	TRBV29-1	.	TRBJ1-5	.	CSVVPGVNQPQHF	TGCAGCGTTGTTCCGGGAGTAAACCAGCCCCAGCATTTT
14	TRBV6-5	.	TRBJ1-5	.	CASSLGPGEGTQHF	TGTGCCAGCAGTTTAGGACCGGGGGAAGGGACCCAGCATTTT
16	TRBV7-8	.	TRBJ2-2	once	CASSLRRERNAGELFF	TGTGCCAGCAGCCTTAGACGGGAGAGGAACGCCGGGGAGCTGTTTTTT
18	TRBV30	TRBD2	TRBJ2-7	.	CAWSVLASGRASSYEQYF	TGTGCCTGGAGTGTACTAGCTAGCGGGAGGGCCTCGTCCTACGAGCAGTACTTC
17	TRBV27	.	TRBJ2-7	.	CASSTYQPRDPFYEQYF	TGTGCCAGCAGTACCTATCAGCCCCGGGATCCATTCTACGAGCAGTACTTC
15	TRBV18	TRBD1	TRBJ2-7	once	CASSPGDRASYEQYF	TGTGCCAGCTCACCGGGGGACAGGGCTTCCTACGAGCAGTACTTC
13	TRBV10-3	.	TRBJ2-1	.	CAIRSDSIDEQFF	TGTGCCATCAGGTCCGACTCTATAGATGAGCAGTTCTTC
14	TRBV5-4	TRBD1	TRBJ1-5	.	CASSPGTGNQPQHF	TGTGCCAGCAGCCCCGGGACAGGGAATCAGCCCCAGCATTTT
13	TRBV18	.	TRBJ1-2	.	CASSPATISGYTF	TGTGCCAGCTCACCCGCGACAATTAGTGGCTACACCTTC
16	TRBV28	TRBD1	TRBJ2-5	once	CASNTPGTGGRETQYF	TGTGCCAGCAATACCCCGGGAACAGGGGGCAGGGAGACCCAGTACTTC
13	TRBV28	TRBD1	TRBJ2-7	.	CASSPGQGDEQYF	TGTGCCAGCAGTCCGGGACAGGGCGACGAGCAGTACTTC
14	TRBV27	TRBD1	TRBJ1-2	.	CASSLLRTGGPYTF	TGTGCCAGCAGTTTGCTTCGGACAGGGGGGCCTTACACCTTC
15	TRBV19	TRBD1	TRBJ2-7	.	CASSSGTGLNYEQYF	TGTGCCAGTAGCTCCGGGACAGGCCTTAATTACGAGCAGTACTTC
14	TRBV7-8	.	TRBJ2-7	.	CASSLVTESYEQYF	TGTGCCAGCAGCTTAGTGACGGAGTCCTACGAGCAGTACTTC
16	TRBV6-4	.	TRBJ2-3	few	CASSDVASRSTDTQYF	TGTGCCAGCAGTGACGTGGCTAGCAGAAGCACAGATACGCAGTATTTT
15	TRBV2	TRBD1	TRBJ1-5	few	CASRSGGMSNQPQHF	TGTGCCAGCAGATCAGGGGGGATGAGCAATCAGCCCCAGCATTTT